These 6 T cell receptor beta chains originate from one sample sequenced in a study of technical replicates of blood from a few donors (TCRdb year 2017). The library came from the immunoSEQ multiplex PCR assay. TCRdb took over this immuneACCESS table, retaining in-frame rearrangements with V and J assigned. Such tables are incomplete; in checked studies, under half of the missing clones stem from an unresolved V gene, and the remainder is unexplained. The sample data list more than 90,000 clones, and approximately 96% of these were observed just once. The ten largest clonotypes hold 0.34% of the sample. The sample consisted of T cells isolated from PBMCs. Receptors were obtained from a human donor in good health.

This chain links TRBV2 with TRBJ2-7, with TRBD2 matching 11 bases. The V segment lost 6 bases and the J segment 3 bases; nucleotides outside the gene matches: 4. Looked up from germline, CDR1 is SNHLY and CDR2 is FYNNEI. This CDR3 has 14 residues. The DNA for the CDR3 is TGTGCCAGCAGAGGGACTAGCGGCCTCTACGAGCAGTACTTC. As protein: CASRGTSGLYEQYF.

CDR3 sequence: CASRSQGAPTEAFF. Written as DNA, the CDR3 is TGTGCCAGCAGATCCCAGGGGGCGCCCACTGAAGCTTTCTTT. The chain is built from TRBV27 and TRBJ1-1; 8 bases agree with TRBD1. CDR1 MNHEY and CDR2 SMNVEV come from the germline V gene (reference sequence). V gave up 6 bases and J gave up 4 bases; unmatched junction bases: 7. The CDR3 loop spans 14 amino acids.

J is TRBJ1-1 and V is TRBV5-4; D perhaps matches TRBD1 (6 bases). Germline V lookup: CDR1 SGHNT, CDR2 YYREEE (reference sequence). V dropped 0 bases and J dropped 3 bases, with 9 bases sitting between them. The CDR3 loop spans 14 amino acids. The CDR3 loop is CASSLDRVDTEAFF. In DNA form, the CDR3 reads TGTGCCAGCAGCTTGGACAGGGTGGACACTGAAGCTTTCTTT.

This clone was seen just once. The V and J genes are TRBV5-1 and TRBJ2-5; tentatively, D is TRBD2 (5 bases). Germline V gene sequence: CDR1 SGHRS, CDR2 YFSETQ. V lost 7 bases and J 5 bases, leaving 9 bases between the germline ends. The CDR3 runs to 11 residues. The CDR3 DNA reads TGCGCCAGCCGGGGAATGGAGACCCAGTACTTC. Translated: CASRGMETQYF.

The chain joins TRBV7-2 to TRBJ2-6; maybe TRBD1 (5 bases). The germline gives CDR1 SGHTA, CDR2 FQGNSA. With 5 bases removed from V and 4 bases from J, the gap between germline ends came to 15 bases. The CDR3 has 16 residues. CDR3: CASSRSSGQGANVLTF. The CDR3 DNA follows: TGTGCCAGCAGCAGGAGCTCAGGGCAAGGGGCCAACGTCCTGACTTTC.

The CDR3 region has the DNA TGTGCCTGGGGGACTAGCGGCTACGAGCAGTACTTC. Translating gives CAWGTSGYEQYF. The chain recombines TRBV30 with TRBJ2-7, with TRBD2 identical over 11 bases. Trimming at V came to 5 bases and at J to 3 bases, leaving 0 bases not matched to a gene. This CDR3 region has 12 residues. Germline V gives CDR1 GTSNPN, CDR2 SVGIG (reference sequence).